This TCR beta chain was recovered during a study of T cells in localized non-small cell lung cancer. Study-wide findings and caveats: Elevated blood T cell density was associated with longer overall survival.

Profiling relied on immunoSEQ multiplex PCR, and the TCRdb table lists in-frame clones only, not all of them. The sample gives tens of thousands of clones, approximately 89% of which show up once; 20% is in the top ten. This CDR3 contains 13 residues. Germline assignment: CDR1 SGHRS and CDR2 YFSETQ. V lost 2 bases and J lost 3, with 8 bases in between. To note about this clone: Its antigen is undetermined.

The receptor comes from a man aged 40 to 70 with stage I lung adenocarcinoma. This material consisted of peripheral blood, taken before any cancer treatment. The gene calls are TRBV5-1 and TRBJ1-2, with D hard to call. CDR3 nucleotide sequence: TGCGCCAGCAGCTTAATGGAAGACTATGGCTACACCTTC. The encoded protein is CASSLMEDYGYTF.